This passage covers 3 T cell receptor beta chains from one sample sequenced in a study of identifying expanded T cells in peripheral blood. Sequencing used immunoSEQ multiplex PCR; TCRdb keeps in-frame clones, though not all of them. The repertoire holds approximately 94,000 clones, with approximately 88% as singletons. Sample: blood. The receptors come from a person aged 18-70 years in good health.

This chain uses TRBV5-1 with TRBJ2-3, with 10 bases fitting TRBD2. The CDR3 is 16 amino acids. From germline, CDR1 is SGHRS and CDR2 YFSETQ. The J segment lost 3 bases and the V segment lost 6 bases, leaving 10 bases of the junction unmatched. The CDR3 DNA reads TGCGCCAGCACCCCAGCGGGAGGGCCCGGGACAGATACGCAGTATTTT. It encodes CASTPAGGPGTDTQYF.

The chain links TRBV15 to TRBJ2-7, with D perhaps TRBD1 (6 bases). Per germline, CDR1 LNHNV and CDR2 YYDKDF (reference sequence). This CDR3 has 15 amino acids. Trimming cost V 0 bases and J 4 bases, with 13 bases left between them. CDR3 protein: CATSRDVGAAYEQYF. CDR3 sequence (DNA): TGTGCCACCAGCAGAGATGTGGGGGCGGCGTACGAGCAGTACTTC.

This clone turned up a few times. The J gene is TRBJ1-4, the V gene TRBV19; D remains ambiguous. V lost 9 bases and J 6 bases, leaving 14 bases between the germline ends. Germline V lookup: CDR1 LNHDA, CDR2 SQIVND (reference sequence). CDR3 size: 13 residues. The CDR3 DNA is TGTGCCAGCGCTATTTTGCTTGATGAAAAACTGTTTTTT. It codes for CASAILLDEKLFF.